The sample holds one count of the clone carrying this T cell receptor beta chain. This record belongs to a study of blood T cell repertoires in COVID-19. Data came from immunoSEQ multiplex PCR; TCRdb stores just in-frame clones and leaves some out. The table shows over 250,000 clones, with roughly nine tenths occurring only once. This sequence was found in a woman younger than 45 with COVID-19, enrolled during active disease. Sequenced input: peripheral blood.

CDR3 in DNA: TGTGCCAGCAGCATCACAGGGTTGGGGGGCAATCAGCCCCAGCATTTT. Translating gives CASSITGLGGNQPQHF. The rearrangement links TRBV6-6 to TRBJ1-5; TRBD1 is a possible D gene (6 bases). Germline assignment: CDR1 MNHNY and CDR2 SVGAGI (reference sequence). This CDR3 comprises 16 residues. V gave up 6 bases and J gave up 2 bases, with 17 bases separating them.